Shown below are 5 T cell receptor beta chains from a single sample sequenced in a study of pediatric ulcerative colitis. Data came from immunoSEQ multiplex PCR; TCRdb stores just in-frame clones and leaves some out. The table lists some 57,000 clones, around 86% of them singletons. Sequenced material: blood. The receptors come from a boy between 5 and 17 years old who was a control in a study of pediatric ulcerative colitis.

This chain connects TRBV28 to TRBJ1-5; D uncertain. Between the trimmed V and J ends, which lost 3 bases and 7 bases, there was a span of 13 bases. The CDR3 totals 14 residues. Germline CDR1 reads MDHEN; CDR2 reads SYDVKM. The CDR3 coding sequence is TGTGCCAGCAGTTTTGCAGTATTAGGCCAGCCCCAGCATTTT. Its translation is CASSFAVLGQPQHF.

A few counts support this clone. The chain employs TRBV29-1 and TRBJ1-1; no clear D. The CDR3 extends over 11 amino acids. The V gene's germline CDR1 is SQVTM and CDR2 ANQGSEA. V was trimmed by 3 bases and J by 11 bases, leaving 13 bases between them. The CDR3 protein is CSVESGGSAFF. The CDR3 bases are TGCAGCGTTGAGAGCGGTGGAAGTGCTTTCTTT.

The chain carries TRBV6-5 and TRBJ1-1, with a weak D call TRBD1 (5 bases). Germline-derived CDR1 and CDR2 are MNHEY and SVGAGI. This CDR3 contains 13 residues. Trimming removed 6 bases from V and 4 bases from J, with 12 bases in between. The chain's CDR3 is CASSTGLVTEAFF. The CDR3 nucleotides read TGTGCCAGCAGCACGGGACTTGTCACTGAAGCTTTCTTT.

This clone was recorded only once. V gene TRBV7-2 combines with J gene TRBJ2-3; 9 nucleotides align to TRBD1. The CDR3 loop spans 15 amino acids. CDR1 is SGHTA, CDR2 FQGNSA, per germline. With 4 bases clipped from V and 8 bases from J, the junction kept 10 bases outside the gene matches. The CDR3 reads CASSSRDRAGGTQYF. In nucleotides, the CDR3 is TGTGCCAGCAGCTCAAGGGACAGGGCCGGTGGTACGCAGTATTTT.

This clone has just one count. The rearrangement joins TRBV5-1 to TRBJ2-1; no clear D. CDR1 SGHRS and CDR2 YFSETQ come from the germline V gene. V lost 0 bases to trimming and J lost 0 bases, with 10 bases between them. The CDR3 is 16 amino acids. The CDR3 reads CASSLETYSSYNEQFF. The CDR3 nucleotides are TGCGCCAGCAGCTTGGAGACTTACAGCTCCTACAATGAGCAGTTCTTC.